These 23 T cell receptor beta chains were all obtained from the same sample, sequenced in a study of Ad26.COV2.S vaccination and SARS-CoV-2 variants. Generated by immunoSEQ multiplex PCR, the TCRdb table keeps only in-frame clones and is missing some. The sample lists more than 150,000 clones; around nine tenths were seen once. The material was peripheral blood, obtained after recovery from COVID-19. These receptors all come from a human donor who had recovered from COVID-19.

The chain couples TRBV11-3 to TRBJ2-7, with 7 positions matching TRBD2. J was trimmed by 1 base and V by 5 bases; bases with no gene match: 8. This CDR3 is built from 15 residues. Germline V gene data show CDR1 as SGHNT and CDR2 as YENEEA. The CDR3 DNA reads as TGTGCCAGCAGCCCCCGGGGGGTGGGATCCTACGAGCAGTACTTC. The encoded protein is CASSPRGVGSYEQYF.

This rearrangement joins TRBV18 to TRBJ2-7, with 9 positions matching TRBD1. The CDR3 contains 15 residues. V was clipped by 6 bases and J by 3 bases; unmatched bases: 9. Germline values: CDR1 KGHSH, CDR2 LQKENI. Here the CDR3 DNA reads TGTGCCAGCTCTACGACAGGGGGAACAGTCTACGAGCAGTACTTC. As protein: CASSTTGGTVYEQYF.

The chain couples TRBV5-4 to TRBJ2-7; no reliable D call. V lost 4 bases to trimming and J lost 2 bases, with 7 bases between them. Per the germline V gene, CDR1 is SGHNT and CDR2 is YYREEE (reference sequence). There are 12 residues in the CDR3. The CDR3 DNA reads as TGTGCCAGCAGCGTGGGAACCTACGAGCAGTACTTC. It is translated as CASSVGTYEQYF.

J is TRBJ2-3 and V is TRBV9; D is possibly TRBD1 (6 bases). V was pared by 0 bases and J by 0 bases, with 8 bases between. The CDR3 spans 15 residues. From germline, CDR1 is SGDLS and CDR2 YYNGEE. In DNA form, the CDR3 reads TGTGCCAGCAGCGTAGAGGGGGTAAGCACAGATACGCAGTATTTT. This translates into CASSVEGVSTDTQYF. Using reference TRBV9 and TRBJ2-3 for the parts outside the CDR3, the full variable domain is DSGVTQTPKHLITATGQRVTLRCSPRSGDLSVYWYQQSLDQGLQFLIQYYNGEERAKGNILERFSAQQFPDLHSELNLSSLELGDSALYFCASSVEGVSTDTQYFGPGTRLTVL.

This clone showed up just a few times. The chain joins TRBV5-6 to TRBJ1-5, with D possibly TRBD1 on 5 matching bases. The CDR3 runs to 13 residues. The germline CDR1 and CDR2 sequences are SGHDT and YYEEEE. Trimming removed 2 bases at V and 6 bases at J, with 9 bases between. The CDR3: CASSFSTGQPQHF. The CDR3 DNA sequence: TGTGCCAGCAGCTTTTCTACAGGTCAGCCCCAGCATTTT.

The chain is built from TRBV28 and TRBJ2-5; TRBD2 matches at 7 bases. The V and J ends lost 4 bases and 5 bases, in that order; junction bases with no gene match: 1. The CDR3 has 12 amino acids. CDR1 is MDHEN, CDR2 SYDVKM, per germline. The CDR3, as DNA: TGTGCCAGCAGTTGGGAGGGGGAGACCCAGTACTTC. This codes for CASSWEGETQYF. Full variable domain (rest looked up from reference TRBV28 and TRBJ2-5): DVKVTQSSRYLVKRTGEKVFLECVQDMDHENMFWYRQDPGLGLRLIYFSYDVKMKEKGDIPEGYSVSREKKERFSLILESASTNQTSMYLCASSWEGETQYFGPGTRLLVL.

The chain's CDR3 is CASSLLGTVGNTIYF. Written as DNA, the CDR3 is TGTGCCAGCAGCCTCCTCGGGACGGTCGGAAACACCATATATTTT. This chain uses TRBV4-2 with TRBJ1-3; D may be TRBD1 (5 bases). There are 15 residues in the CDR3. V was pared by 4 bases and J by 4 bases, with 14 bases between. Per germline, CDR1 LGHNA and CDR2 YNFKEQ.

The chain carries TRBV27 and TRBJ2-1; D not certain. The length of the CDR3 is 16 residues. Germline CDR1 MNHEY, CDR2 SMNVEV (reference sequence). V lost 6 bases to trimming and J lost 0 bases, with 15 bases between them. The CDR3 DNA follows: TGTGCCAGCAGCTCCATAGGCGGAAGCTCCTACAATGAGCAGTTCTTC. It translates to CASSSIGGSSYNEQFF.

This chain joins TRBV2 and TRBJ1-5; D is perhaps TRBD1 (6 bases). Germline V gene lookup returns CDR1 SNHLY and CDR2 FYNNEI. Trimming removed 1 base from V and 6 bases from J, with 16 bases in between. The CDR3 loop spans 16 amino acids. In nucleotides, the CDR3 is TGTGCCAGCAGTGAAGGTGAACAGGGATGGGGTCAGCCCCAGCATTTT. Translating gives CASSEGEQGWGQPQHF.

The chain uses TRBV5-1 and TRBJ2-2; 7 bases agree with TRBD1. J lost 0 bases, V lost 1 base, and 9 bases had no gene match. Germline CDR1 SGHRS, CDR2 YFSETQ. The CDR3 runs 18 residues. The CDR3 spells CASSLLGVQGANTGELFF. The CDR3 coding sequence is TGCGCCAGCAGCTTGCTTGGGGTGCAGGGGGCGAACACCGGGGAGCTGTTTTTT. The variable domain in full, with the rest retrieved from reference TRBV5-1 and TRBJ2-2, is KAGVTQTPRYLIKTRGQQVTLSCSPISGHRSVSWYQQTPGQGLQFLFEYFSETQRNKGNFPGRFSGRQFSNSRSEMNVSTLELGDSALYLCASSLLGVQGANTGELFFGEGSRLTVL.

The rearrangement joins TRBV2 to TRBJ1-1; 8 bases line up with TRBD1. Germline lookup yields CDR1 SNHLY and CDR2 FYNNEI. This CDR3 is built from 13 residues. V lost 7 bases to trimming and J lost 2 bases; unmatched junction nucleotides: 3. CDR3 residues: CASTGGENTEAFF. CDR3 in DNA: TGTGCCAGCACAGGGGGCGAAAACACTGAAGCTTTCTTT.

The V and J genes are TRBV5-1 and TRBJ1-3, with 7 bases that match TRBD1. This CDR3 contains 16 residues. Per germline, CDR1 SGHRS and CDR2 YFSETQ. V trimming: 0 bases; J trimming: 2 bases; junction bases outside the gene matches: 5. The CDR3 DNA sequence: TGCGCCAGCAGCTTGGCCGGAGGGGGCGCTGGAAACACCATATATTTT. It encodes CASSLAGGGAGNTIYF.

The CDR3 DNA sequence: TGTGCCACCGTGCTCGGACAGCTAAATCAGCCCCAGCATTTT. It codes for CATVLGQLNQPQHF. The genes are TRBV28 and TRBJ1-5; a weak D match, TRBD1 (6 bases). V dropped 10 bases and J dropped 4 bases, with 17 bases sitting between them. CDR1 is MDHEN and CDR2 is SYDVKM in the germline V gene. The CDR3 spans 14 residues.

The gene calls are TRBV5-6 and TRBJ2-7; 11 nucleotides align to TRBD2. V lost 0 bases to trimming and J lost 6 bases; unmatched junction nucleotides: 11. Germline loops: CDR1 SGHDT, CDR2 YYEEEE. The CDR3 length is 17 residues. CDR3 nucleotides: TGTGCCAGCAGCTTGGTAGCGGGAGGGCCGGGTAGATCCGAGCAGTACTTC. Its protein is CASSLVAGGPGRSEQYF.

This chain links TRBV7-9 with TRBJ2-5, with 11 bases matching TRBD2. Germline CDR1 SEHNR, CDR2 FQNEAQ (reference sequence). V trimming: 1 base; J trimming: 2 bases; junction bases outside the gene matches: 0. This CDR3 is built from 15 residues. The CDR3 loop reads CASSLGLAGQETQYF. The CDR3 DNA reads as TGTGCCAGCAGCTTAGGACTAGCGGGGCAAGAGACCCAGTACTTC.

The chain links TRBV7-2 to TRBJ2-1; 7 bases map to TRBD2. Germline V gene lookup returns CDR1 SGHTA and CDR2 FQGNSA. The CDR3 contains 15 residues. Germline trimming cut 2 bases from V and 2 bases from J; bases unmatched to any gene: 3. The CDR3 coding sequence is TGTGCCAGCAGCTTAACTCGGGGGGCCTACAATGAGCAGTTCTTC. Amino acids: CASSLTRGAYNEQFF. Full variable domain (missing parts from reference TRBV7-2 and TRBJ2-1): GAGVSQSPSNKVTEKGKDVELRCDPISGHTALYWYRQSLGQGLEFLIYFQGNSAPDKSGLPSDRFSAERTGGSVSTLTIQRTQQEDSAVYLCASSLTRGAYNEQFFGPGTRLTVL.

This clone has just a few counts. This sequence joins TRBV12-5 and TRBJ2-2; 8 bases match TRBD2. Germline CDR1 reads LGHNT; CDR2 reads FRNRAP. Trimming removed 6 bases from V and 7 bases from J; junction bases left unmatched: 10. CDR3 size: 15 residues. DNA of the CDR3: TGTGCTAGTGGAACGGGACTAGAGCGTAACGGGGAGCTGTTTTTT. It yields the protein CASGTGLERNGELFF.

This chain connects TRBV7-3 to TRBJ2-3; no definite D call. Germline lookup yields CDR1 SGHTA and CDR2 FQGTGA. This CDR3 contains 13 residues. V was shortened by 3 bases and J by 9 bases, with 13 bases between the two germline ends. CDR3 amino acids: CASSLGWGDTQYF. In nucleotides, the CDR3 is TGTGCCAGCAGCTTGGGTTGGGGTGACACGCAGTATTTT.

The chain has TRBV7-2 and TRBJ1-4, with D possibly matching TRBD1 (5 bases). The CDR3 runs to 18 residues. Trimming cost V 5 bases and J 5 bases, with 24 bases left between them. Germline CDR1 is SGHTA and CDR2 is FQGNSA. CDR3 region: CASSLPWDGVSYNEKLFF. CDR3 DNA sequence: TGTGCCAGCAGCCTACCATGGGACGGCGTGTCCTACAATGAAAAACTGTTTTTT.

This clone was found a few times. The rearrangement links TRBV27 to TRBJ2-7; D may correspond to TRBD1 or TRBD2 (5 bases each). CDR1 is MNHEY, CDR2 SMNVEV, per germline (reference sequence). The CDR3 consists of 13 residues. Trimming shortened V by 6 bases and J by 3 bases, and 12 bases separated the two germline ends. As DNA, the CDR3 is TGTGCCAGCAGCCCCGGGGCCCTCTACGAGCAGTACTTC. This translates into CASSPGALYEQYF.

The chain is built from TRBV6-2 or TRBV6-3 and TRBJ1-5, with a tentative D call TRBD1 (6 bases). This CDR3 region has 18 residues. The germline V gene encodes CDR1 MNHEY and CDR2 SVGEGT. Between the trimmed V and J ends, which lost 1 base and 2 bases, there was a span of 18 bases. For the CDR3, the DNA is TGTGCCAGCAGTTACTGGGGGCCACAAATGGGTGGCAATCAGCCCCAGCATTTT. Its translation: CASSYWGPQMGGNQPQHF.

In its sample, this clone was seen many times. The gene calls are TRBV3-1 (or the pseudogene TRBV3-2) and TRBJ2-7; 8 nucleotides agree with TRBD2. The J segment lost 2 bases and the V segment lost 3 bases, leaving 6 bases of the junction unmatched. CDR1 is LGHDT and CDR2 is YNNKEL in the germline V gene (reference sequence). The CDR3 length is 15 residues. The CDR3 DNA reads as TGTGCCAGCAGCCAGGCCCCGGGGGGGACCTACGAGCAGTACTTC. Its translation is CASSQAPGGTYEQYF.

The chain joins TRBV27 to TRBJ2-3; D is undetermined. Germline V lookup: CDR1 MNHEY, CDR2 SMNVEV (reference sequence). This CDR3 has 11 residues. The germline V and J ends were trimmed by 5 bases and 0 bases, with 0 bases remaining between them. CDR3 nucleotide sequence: TGTGCCAGCAGTAGCACAGATACGCAGTATTTT. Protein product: CASSSTDTQYF.